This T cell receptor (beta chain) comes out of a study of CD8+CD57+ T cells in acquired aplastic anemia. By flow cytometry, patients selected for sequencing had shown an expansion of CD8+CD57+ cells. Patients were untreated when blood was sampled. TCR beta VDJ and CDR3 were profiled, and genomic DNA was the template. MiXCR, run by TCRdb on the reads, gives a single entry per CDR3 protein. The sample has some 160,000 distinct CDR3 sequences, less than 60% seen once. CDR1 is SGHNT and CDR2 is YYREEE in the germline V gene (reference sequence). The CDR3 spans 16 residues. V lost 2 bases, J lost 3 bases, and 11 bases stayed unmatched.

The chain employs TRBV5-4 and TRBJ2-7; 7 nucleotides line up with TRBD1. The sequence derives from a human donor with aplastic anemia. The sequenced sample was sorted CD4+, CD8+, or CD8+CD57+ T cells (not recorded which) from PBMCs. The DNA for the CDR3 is TGTGCCAGCAGCTTACAGGGGCCATCGGGGCTCTACGAGCAGTACTTC. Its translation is CASSLQGPSGLYEQYF.